Given below is one TCR beta chain in context. This record comes from a study of blood T cell repertoires in COVID-19. In the study overall: Some COVID-19 samples were acute and others convalescent; all came from the United States, Italy and Spain. From T cells, B-cell-depleted T cells, or PBMCs came the material, which was cDNA or gDNA.

Measured with immunoSEQ multiplex PCR; TCRdb has only the in-frame clones, and not every one. The table includes tens of thousands of clones, 75% to 95% detected once. Seattle enrolled patients during active infection and tracked them longitudinally. The sequenced sample consisted of peripheral blood. This sequence was found in a man aged 35 to 55 with COVID-19, enrolled during active disease.

CDR3 sequence (DNA): TGTGCCAGCAGGGGGGGGCCTGGAAACACCATATATTTT. Protein sequence: CASRGGPGNTIYF. The chain is built from TRBV2 and TRBJ1-3, with a weak D call TRBD1 (6 bases). This CDR3 spans 13 amino acids. V gave up 6 bases and J gave up 2 bases, with 8 bases separating them. The germline V gene has CDR1 SNHLY and CDR2 FYNNEI.